The next 31 T cell receptor beta chains were all read from a single sample in a study of a mutant IDH1 vaccine in newly diagnosed glioma (dated by TCRdb to the early 2020s). The sample's time point label, in plain terms: baseline, week 1 (first vaccination visit). In light of the paper, this sample's treatment or condition label describes: pre-vaccination baseline after standard-of-care therapy. Receptor amplification or capture employed the immunoSEQ multiplex PCR assay. TCRdb holds this immuneACCESS table with in-frame rearrangements only. Some clones are missing; in checked studies, unresolved V genes explain under half, and the rest has no known cause. The sample table shows 99,000 or so clones, and about 87% are seen once. Around 0.6% of the sample goes to the ten largest clones. Sequenced material: PBMCs, taken from a glioma patient treated with radiotherapy, temozolomide or both. The receptors come from a woman between 45 and 65 years old with glioma.

Written as DNA, the CDR3 is TGTGCCAGCACCGGACCCCCAGGAGGGGCCGCAAATTCACCCCTCCACTTT. It encodes CASTGPPGGAANSPLHF. The chain employs TRBV2 and TRBJ1-6; D may be TRBD1 (5 bases). This CDR3 has 17 amino acids. The ends were cut back, 7 bases at V and 7 bases at J, with 23 bases in the middle. CDR1 and CDR2 (germline): SNHLY, FYNNEI.

The V and J genes are TRBV2 and TRBJ1-1, with TRBD1 matching over 8 bases. The V and J ends lost 0 bases and 1 base, in that order; junction bases with no gene match: 4. The CDR3 totals 16 residues. Germline lookup yields CDR1 SNHLY and CDR2 FYNNEI. CDR3 amino acids: CASSEAATGANTEAFF. As DNA, the CDR3 is TGTGCCAGCAGTGAAGCGGCGACAGGGGCGAACACTGAAGCTTTCTTT.

The V call is TRBV12-1, the J call TRBJ2-1. TRBV12-1 is a documented pseudogene. This CDR3 has 17 amino acids. CDR3 protein: CASSFVGDLDPYNEQFF. DNA for the CDR3: TGTGCCAGCAGCTTTGTAGGCGACCTGGACCCCTACAATGAGCAGTTCTTC.

V and J are TRBV4-2 and TRBJ2-7; D perhaps matches TRBD2 (5 bases). The CDR3 consists of 16 residues. Germline assignment: CDR1 LGHNA and CDR2 YNFKEQ. The V and J ends lost 4 bases and 3 bases respectively, with 19 bases between them. The CDR3 sequence is CASSPRSGGTLYEQYF. In nucleotides, the CDR3 is TGTGCCAGCAGCCCAAGAAGCGGAGGTACTCTCTACGAGCAGTACTTC.

The chain links TRBV28 to TRBJ2-2; 7 nucleotides align to TRBD2. The V segment lost 6 bases and the J segment 9 bases; nucleotides outside the gene matches: 16. Germline-derived CDR1 and CDR2 are MDHEN and SYDVKM. This CDR3 has 16 residues. CDR3 sequence: CASRSGMGRAIRELFF. The DNA for the CDR3 is TGTGCCAGCAGATCCGGTATGGGGAGGGCCATCAGGGAGCTGTTTTTT.

This rearrangement joins TRBV7-2 to TRBJ2-5, with D tentatively TRBD2 (6 bases). CDR3 length equals 15 residues. Trimming stripped 3 bases from V and 5 bases from J, with 16 bases between. CDR1 SGHTA and CDR2 FQGNSA come from the germline V gene. The CDR3 loop is CASSFWEEVQETQYF. In nucleotides, the CDR3 is TGTGCCAGCAGCTTCTGGGAGGAGGTCCAGGAGACCCAGTACTTC.

V gene TRBV29-1 combines with J gene TRBJ2-5; 7 nucleotides agree with TRBD1. The CDR3 has 12 amino acids. Germline assignment: CDR1 SQVTM and CDR2 ANQGSEA. J was trimmed by 5 bases and V by 7 bases; bases with no gene match: 7. The CDR3 DNA is TGCAGCGGGGGAGACAGGGTTGAGACCCAGTACTTC. Its translation: CSGGDRVETQYF.

V and J are TRBV19 and TRBJ2-1; TRBD2 might be the D (6 bases). The V gene's germline CDR1 is LNHDA and CDR2 SQIVND (reference sequence). The V gene lost 1 base and the J gene lost 16 bases, with 26 bases spanning the gap. The CDR3 is 16 residues long. The CDR3 loop is CASSIGVSVPRERCFF. The CDR3, as DNA: TGTGCCAGTAGTATAGGGGTTAGTGTTCCCCGGGAGAGGTGTTTCTTC.

The genes are TRBV11-2 and TRBJ1-5; 7 nucleotides align to TRBD1. This CDR3 is 13 amino acids long. V lost 4 bases, J lost 6 bases, and 3 bases stayed unmatched. Germline loops: CDR1 SGHAT, CDR2 FQNNGV. In nucleotides, the CDR3 is TGTGCCAGCAGCTCTCAGGGGGGTCAGCCCCAGCATTTT. Amino acid sequence: CASSSQGGQPQHF.

This chain connects TRBV21-1 to TRBJ1-5. TRBV21-1 has pseudogene status. This CDR3 spans 11 amino acids. CDR3 amino acids: CASSSHQPQHF. The CDR3 region has the DNA TGTGCCAGCAGCAGCCATCAGCCCCAGCATTTT.

V gene TRBV5-4 combines with J gene TRBJ2-6; TRBD1 matches at 7 bases. This CDR3 has 15 residues. The junction had 5 bases not matched to a gene; V was cut back by 4 bases and J by 4 bases. CDR1 and CDR2 from the germline V gene are SGHNT and YYREEE (reference sequence). The CDR3 loop is CASSMTGSGANVLTF. DNA for the CDR3: TGTGCCAGCAGCATGACAGGGTCCGGGGCCAACGTCCTGACTTTC.

The J gene is TRBJ1-2, the V gene TRBV6-5, with TRBD1 matching 12 bases. CDR3 length: 16 residues. V was pared by 4 bases and J by 3 bases, with 6 bases of the junction left unmatched. Germline lookup yields CDR1 MNHEY and CDR2 SVGAGI. CDR3 region: CASSFSRDRGHYGYTF. DNA for the CDR3: TGTGCCAGCAGTTTCTCAAGGGACAGGGGGCACTATGGCTACACCTTC.

The chain uses TRBV18 and TRBJ2-7, with a possible D match to TRBD1 (5 bases). Germline-derived CDR1 and CDR2 are KGHSH and LQKENI. The CDR3 runs 13 residues. Deletions cut 6 bases from V and 2 bases from J, with 11 bases between. The CDR3 DNA sequence: TGTGCCAGCTCGGGGCTATCTGCCTACGAGCAGTACTTC. This encodes CASSGLSAYEQYF. Full variable domain (remainder filled in from reference TRBV18 and TRBJ2-7): NAGVMQNPRHLVRRRGQEARLRCSPMKGHSHVYWYRQLPEEGLKFMVYLQKENIIDESGMPKERFSAEFPKEGPSILRIQQVVRGDSAAYFCASSGLSAYEQYFGPGTRLTVT.

The chain links TRBV28 to TRBJ1-6, with TRBD1 matching over 7 bases. Germline CDR1 reads MDHEN; CDR2 reads SYDVKM. This CDR3 has 14 residues. The trim removed 7 bases at V and 8 bases at J, leaving 8 bases unmatched. The CDR3, as DNA: TGTGCCAGCACCTCGCCAGGGGGTTATTCACCCCTCCACTTT. Translation: CASTSPGGYSPLHF.

This chain uses TRBV28 with TRBJ1-5; D is undetermined. Trimming removed 8 bases at V and 7 bases at J, with 15 bases between. Germline CDR1 MDHEN, CDR2 SYDVKM. The CDR3 is 13 residues long. In DNA form, the CDR3 reads TGTGCCAGCGCCCCCAGAGAAGGGCAGCCCCAGCATTTT. Residues: CASAPREGQPQHF.

This rearrangement joins TRBV10-3 to TRBJ2-2; D possibly corresponds to TRBD2 (5 bases). This CDR3 comprises 16 residues. Germline V gene lookup returns CDR1 ENHRY and CDR2 SYGVKD. The V and J ends lost 8 bases and 0 bases respectively, with 16 bases between them. The CDR3 loop is CAIGEGTLSNTGELFF. In nucleotides, the CDR3 is TGTGCCATCGGAGAGGGAACCCTATCGAACACCGGGGAGCTGTTTTTT.

The table lists this clone with a count of one. The V call is TRBV7-8, the J call TRBJ2-1; perhaps TRBD2 as D (6 bases). V was trimmed by 5 bases and J by 4 bases, leaving 15 bases between them. The CDR3 is 15 residues long. Germline CDR1 and CDR2: SGHVS and FQNEAQ. The CDR3 here is CASSPGGGHYNEQFF. In DNA form, the CDR3 reads TGTGCCAGCAGCCCCGGGGGAGGCCATTACAATGAGCAGTTCTTC.

This clone was counted a single time. The chain joins TRBV7-3 to TRBJ2-3, with D unresolved. CDR1 and CDR2 from the germline V gene are SGHTA and FQGTGA. The CDR3 runs to 14 residues. V gave up 2 bases and J gave up 5 bases, with 11 bases separating them. The CDR3 loop reads CASSLLYSGDTQYF. The DNA of the CDR3 is TGTGCCAGCAGCTTATTGTATAGTGGAGATACGCAGTATTTT.

The rearrangement joins TRBV7-2 to TRBJ1-3; 9 nucleotides agree with TRBD1. The V gene end was trimmed by 2 bases and the J gene end by 3 bases; junction bases not matched to a gene: 5. The germline CDR1 and CDR2 sequences are SGHTA and FQGNSA. This CDR3 is built from 16 residues. The CDR3 nucleotides are TGTGCCAGCAGCTTACGGAACAGGGGGCTTGGAAACACCATATATTTT. It translates to CASSLRNRGLGNTIYF.

The rearrangement joins TRBV4-1 to TRBJ2-2; TRBD1 aligns across 9 bases. The V gene end was trimmed by 4 bases and the J gene end by 4 bases; junction bases not matched to a gene: 4. The CDR3 covers 15 residues. The V gene's germline CDR1 is MGHRA and CDR2 YSYEKL. The CDR3 DNA follows: TGCGCCAGCAGCCCCCGACAGGGGGGCACCGGGGAGCTGTTTTTT. This codes for CASSPRQGGTGELFF.

This clone was found once. The DNA of the CDR3 is TGTGCCAGCAGCTTCGGACTAGCAGCCGGGGAGCTGTTTTTT. Translating gives CASSFGLAAGELFF. V and J are TRBV7-9 and TRBJ2-2, with TRBD2 matching 8 bases. CDR3 length equals 14 residues. V shed 3 bases and J 6 bases; nucleotides not matched to a gene: 3. CDR1 and CDR2 from the germline V gene are SEHNR and FQNEAQ (reference sequence). The variable domain in full, with the rest retrieved from reference TRBV7-9 and TRBJ2-2, is DTGVSQNPRHKITKRGQNVTFRCDPISEHNRLYWYRQTLGQGPEFLTYFQNEAQLEKSRLLSDRFSAERPKGSFSTLEIQRTEQGDSAMYLCASSFGLAAGELFFGEGSRLTVL.

This chain connects TRBV7-9 to TRBJ2-1; no firm D call. The CDR3 length is 11 residues. V was shortened by 5 bases and J by 7 bases, with 6 bases between the two germline ends. CDR1 and CDR2 from the germline V gene are SEHNR and FQNEAQ (reference sequence). The chain's CDR3 is CASSPVNEQFF. In nucleotides, the CDR3 is TGTGCCAGCAGCCCAGTTAATGAGCAGTTCTTC.

CDR3 protein: CASSLDWGEGSNEQFF. The CDR3 nucleotides read TGCGCCAGCAGCCTTGACTGGGGGGAGGGCAGCAATGAGCAGTTCTTC. The chain employs TRBV4-1 and TRBJ2-1, with 7 bases that match TRBD2. The germline V gene encodes CDR1 MGHRA and CDR2 YSYEKL. The CDR3 consists of 16 residues. V lost 4 bases, J lost 6 bases, and 12 bases stayed unmatched.

The gene calls are TRBV2 and TRBJ1-4; TRBD1 aligns across 10 bases. Trimming removed 10 bases from V and 6 bases from J; junction bases left unmatched: 8. The germline V gene has CDR1 SNHLY and CDR2 FYNNEI. This CDR3 has 14 residues. This CDR3 reads CAISRDRGDEKLFF. The CDR3 coding sequence is TGTGCCATCTCCCGGGACAGGGGAGATGAAAAACTGTTTTTT.

V is TRBV11-2 and J is TRBJ2-2; D not resolved. Trimming stripped 5 bases from V and 6 bases from J, with 13 bases between. The germline V gene has CDR1 SGHAT and CDR2 FQNNGV. The CDR3 sequence is 14 residues long. CDR3 sequence reads: CASSNIRGAGELFF. In nucleotides, the CDR3 is TGTGCCAGCAGCAACATCCGTGGGGCCGGGGAGCTGTTTTTT.

The chain uses TRBV5-1 and TRBJ1-2, with unresolved D. Germline lookup yields CDR1 SGHRS and CDR2 YFSETQ. Trimming pared 0 bases from V and 5 bases from J, leaving 8 bases between. The CDR3 has 13 residues. DNA of the CDR3: TGCGCCAGCAGCTTGGAGCCGGGTTATGGCTACACCTTC. As protein: CASSLEPGYGYTF.

The V gene is TRBV7-3, the J gene TRBJ1-5; D gene uncertain. The CDR3 has 10 amino acids. CDR1 SGHTA and CDR2 FQGTGA come from the germline V gene. Trimming removed 7 bases from V and 7 bases from J, with 5 bases in between. This CDR3 reads CASTPQPQHF. The CDR3 nucleotides read TGTGCCAGCACCCCCCAGCCCCAGCATTTT.

The V gene is TRBV27, the J gene TRBJ2-1; the D gene is possibly TRBD2 (6 bases). V gave up 4 bases and J gave up 6 bases, with 16 bases separating them. Germline CDR1 MNHEY, CDR2 SMNVEV (reference sequence). CDR3 size: 15 residues. The CDR3: CASSSRDLKANEQFF. CDR3 nucleotide sequence: TGTGCCAGCAGTTCCCGGGACTTAAAGGCCAATGAGCAGTTCTTC.

V gene TRBV5-1 combines with J gene TRBJ2-5, with D uncertain. Between the trimmed V and J ends, which lost 1 base and 4 bases, there was a span of 8 bases. This CDR3 is 13 amino acids long. The germline CDR1 and CDR2 sequences are SGHRS and YFSETQ. The CDR3 here is CASSLLWRETQYF. The CDR3 DNA is TGCGCCAGCAGCTTGTTGTGGCGAGAGACCCAGTACTTC.

CDR3 in amino acids: CASSIENTGELFF. The CDR3 DNA follows: TGTGCCAGTAGTATAGAGAACACCGGGGAGCTGTTTTTT. The rearrangement joins TRBV19 to TRBJ2-2; D remains ambiguous. The V gene's germline CDR1 is LNHDA and CDR2 SQIVND (reference sequence). V shed 0 bases and J shed 1 base, with 0 bases lying between them. This CDR3 region has 13 residues.

CDR3 nucleotides: TGCGCCAGCAGTGAGTCGGGGGATTCCACTGAAGCTTTCTTT. It encodes CASSESGDSTEAFF. The rearrangement uses TRBV10-1 and TRBJ1-1; TRBD1 might be the D (5 bases). The CDR3 consists of 14 residues. Germline CDR1 and CDR2: WNHNN and SYGVQD (reference sequence). V lost 0 bases to trimming and J lost 4 bases, with 9 bases between them.